This TCR beta chain derives from a study of response to subunit inactivated influenza vaccine. TCRdb called the RT-PCR reads again in MiXCR, with one record for every CDR3 protein. Altogether 600,000 to 700,000 distinct CDR3 sequences are present, approximately 15% being singletons, with the ten largest covering 7.6%. Regarding the study as a whole: Each seasonal influenza vaccination, the authors suggested, recruits few new T cells.

The CDR3 covers 15 residues. The V and J ends lost 0 bases and 11 bases, in that order; junction bases with no gene match: 3. CDR1 is KGHSH, CDR2 LQKENI, per germline. A word on this clonotype: As yet, its antigen is unknown.

The chain employs TRBV18 and TRBJ2-1; TRBD2 matches 14 bases. This receptor was identified in a man aged 50-59 years who received an inactivated influenza vaccine. Sample: PBMCs from blood, taken 14 to 15 days before vaccination. The CDR3 DNA reads as TGTGCCAGCTCACCACCCGGACTAGCGGGGGGAAAGCAGTTCTTC. It specifies CASSPPGLAGGKQFF.